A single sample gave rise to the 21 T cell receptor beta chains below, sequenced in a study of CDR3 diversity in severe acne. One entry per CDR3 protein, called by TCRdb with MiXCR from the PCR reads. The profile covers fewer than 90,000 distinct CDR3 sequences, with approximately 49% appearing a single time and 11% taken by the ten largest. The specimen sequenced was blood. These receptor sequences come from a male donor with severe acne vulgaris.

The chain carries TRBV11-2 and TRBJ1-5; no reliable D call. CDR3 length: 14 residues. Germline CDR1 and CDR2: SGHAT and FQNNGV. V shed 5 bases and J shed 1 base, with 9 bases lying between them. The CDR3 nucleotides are TGTGCCAGCAGCGATGAATGGAGCAATCAGCCCCAGCATTTT. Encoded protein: CASSDEWSNQPQHF.

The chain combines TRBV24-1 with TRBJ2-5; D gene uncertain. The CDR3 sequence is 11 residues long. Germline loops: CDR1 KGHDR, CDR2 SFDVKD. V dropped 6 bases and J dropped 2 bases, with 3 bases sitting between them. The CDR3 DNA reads TGTGCCACCAGTCAGCAAGAGACCCAGTACTTC. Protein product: CATSQQETQYF.

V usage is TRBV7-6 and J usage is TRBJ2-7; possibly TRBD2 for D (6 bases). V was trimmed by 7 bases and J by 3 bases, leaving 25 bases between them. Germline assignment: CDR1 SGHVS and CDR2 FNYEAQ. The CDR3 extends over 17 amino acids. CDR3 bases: TGTGCCAGCACCCCACGGTATGGGCGGGACGAGAACTACGAGCAGTACTTC. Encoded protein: CASTPRYGRDENYEQYF.

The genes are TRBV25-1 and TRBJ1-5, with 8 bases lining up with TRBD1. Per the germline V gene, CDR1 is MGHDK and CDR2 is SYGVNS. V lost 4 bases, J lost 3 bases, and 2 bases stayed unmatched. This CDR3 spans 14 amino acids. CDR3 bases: TGTGCCAGCAGTGCGGGACAGGTCAATCAGCCCCAGCATTTT. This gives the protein CASSAGQVNQPQHF.

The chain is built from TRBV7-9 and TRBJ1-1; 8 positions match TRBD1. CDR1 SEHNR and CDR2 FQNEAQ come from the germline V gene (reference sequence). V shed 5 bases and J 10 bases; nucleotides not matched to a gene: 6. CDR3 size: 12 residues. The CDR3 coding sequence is TGTGCCAGCAGCCCAGGGGGCACTCGAGCTTTCTTT. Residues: CASSPGGTRAFF.

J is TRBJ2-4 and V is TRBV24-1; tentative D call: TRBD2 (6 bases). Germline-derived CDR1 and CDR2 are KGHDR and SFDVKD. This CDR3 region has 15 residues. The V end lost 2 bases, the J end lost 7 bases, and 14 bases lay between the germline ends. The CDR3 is CATSDSGTPTNIQYF. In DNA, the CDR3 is TGTGCCACCAGTGATTCGGGGACTCCTACGAACATTCAGTACTTC.

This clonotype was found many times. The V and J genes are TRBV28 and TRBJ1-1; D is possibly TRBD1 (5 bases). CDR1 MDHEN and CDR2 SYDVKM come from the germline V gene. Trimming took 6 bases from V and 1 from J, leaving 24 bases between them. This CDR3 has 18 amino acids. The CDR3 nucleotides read TGTGCCAGCAGCTCCCGGGGAGGGGCAGGCCAGAGGAACACTGAAGCTTTCTTT. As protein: CASSSRGGAGQRNTEAFF.

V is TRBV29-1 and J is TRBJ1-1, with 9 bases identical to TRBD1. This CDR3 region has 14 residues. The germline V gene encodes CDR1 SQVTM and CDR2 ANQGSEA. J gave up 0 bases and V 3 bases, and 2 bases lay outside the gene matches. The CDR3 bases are TGCAGCGTTGAGACAGGGGGGGTGAACACTGAAGCTTTCTTT. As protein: CSVETGGVNTEAFF.

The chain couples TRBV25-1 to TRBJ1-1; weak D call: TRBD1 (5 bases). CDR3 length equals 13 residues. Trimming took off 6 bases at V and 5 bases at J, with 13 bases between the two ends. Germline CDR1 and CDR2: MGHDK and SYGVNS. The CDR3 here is CASRQGGGTEAFF. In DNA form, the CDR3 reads TGTGCCAGCAGGCAGGGAGGTGGGACTGAAGCTTTCTTT.

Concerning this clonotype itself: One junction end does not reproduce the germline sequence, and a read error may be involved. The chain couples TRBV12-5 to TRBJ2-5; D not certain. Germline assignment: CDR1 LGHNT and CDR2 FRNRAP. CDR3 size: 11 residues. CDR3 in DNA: TGCGCTAGTGGACCTCGGGAGACCCAGTACTTC. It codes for CASGPRETQYF.

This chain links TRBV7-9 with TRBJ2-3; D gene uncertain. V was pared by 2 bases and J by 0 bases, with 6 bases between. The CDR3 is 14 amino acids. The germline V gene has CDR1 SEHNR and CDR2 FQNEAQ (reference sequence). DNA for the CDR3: TGTGCCAGCAGCTTACGCGGAAGCACAGATACGCAGTATTTT. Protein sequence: CASSLRGSTDTQYF.

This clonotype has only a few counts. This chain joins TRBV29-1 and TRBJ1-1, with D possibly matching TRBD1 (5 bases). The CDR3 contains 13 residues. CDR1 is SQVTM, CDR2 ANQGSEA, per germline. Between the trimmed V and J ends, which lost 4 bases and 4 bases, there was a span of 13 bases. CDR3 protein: CSVGDSGPTEAFF. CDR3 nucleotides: TGCAGCGTTGGGGACTCCGGACCCACTGAAGCTTTCTTT. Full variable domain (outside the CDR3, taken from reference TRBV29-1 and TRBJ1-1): SAVISQKPSRDICQRGTSLTIQCQVDSQVTMMFWYRQQPGQSLTLIATANQGSEATYESGFVIDKFPISRPNLTFSTLTVSNMSPEDSSIYLCSVGDSGPTEAFFGQGTRLTVV.

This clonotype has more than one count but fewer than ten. CDR3: CASSPLEYNEQFF. DNA for the CDR3: TGTGCCAGCAGTCCCTTAGAATACAATGAGCAGTTCTTC. This chain links TRBV6-2 or TRBV6-3 with TRBJ2-1; D ambiguous. CDR1 is MNHEY, CDR2 SVGEGT, per germline. This CDR3 region has 13 residues. With 5 bases removed from V and 4 bases from J, the gap between germline ends came to 9 bases.

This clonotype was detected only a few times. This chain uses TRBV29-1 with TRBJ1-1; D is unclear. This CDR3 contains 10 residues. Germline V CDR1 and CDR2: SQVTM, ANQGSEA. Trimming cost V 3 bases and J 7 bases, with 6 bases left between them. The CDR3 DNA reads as TGCAGCGTTGAGTACCTTGAAGCTTTCTTT. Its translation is CSVEYLEAFF.

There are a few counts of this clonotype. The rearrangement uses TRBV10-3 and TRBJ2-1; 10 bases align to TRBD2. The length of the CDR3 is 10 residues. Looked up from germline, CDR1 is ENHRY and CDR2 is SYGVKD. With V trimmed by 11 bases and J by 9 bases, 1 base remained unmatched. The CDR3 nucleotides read TGTGCCTCTAGCGGGAGTGAGCAGTTCTTC. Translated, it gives CASSGSEQFF.

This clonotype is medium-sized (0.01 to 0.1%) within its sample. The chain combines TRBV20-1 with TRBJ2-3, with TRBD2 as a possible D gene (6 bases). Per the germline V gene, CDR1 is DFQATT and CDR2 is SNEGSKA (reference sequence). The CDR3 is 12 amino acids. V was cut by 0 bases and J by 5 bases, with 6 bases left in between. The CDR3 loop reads CSAREGGDTQYF. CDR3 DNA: TGCAGTGCTAGAGAGGGAGGAGATACGCAGTATTTT.

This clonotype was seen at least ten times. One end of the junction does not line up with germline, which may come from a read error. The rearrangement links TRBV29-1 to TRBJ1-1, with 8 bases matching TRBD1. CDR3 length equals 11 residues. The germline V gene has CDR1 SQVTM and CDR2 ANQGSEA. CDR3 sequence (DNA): TGCAGCGTTGCTATCGACAGGGGACTTATCTTT. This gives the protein CSVAIDRGLIF.

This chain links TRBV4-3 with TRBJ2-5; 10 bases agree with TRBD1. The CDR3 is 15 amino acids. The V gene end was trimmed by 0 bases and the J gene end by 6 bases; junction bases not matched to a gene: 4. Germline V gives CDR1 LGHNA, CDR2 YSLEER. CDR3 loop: CASSQDRDRGKTQYF. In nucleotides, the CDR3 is TGCGCCAGCAGCCAAGATCGGGACAGGGGAAAGACCCAGTACTTC.

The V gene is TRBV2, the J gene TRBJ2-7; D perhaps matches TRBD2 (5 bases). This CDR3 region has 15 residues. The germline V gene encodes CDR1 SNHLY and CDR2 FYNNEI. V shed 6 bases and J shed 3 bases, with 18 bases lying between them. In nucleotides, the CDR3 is TGTGCCAGCAGCGTTCGGCCGGGGAGCTACTACGAGCAGTACTTC. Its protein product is CASSVRPGSYYEQYF.

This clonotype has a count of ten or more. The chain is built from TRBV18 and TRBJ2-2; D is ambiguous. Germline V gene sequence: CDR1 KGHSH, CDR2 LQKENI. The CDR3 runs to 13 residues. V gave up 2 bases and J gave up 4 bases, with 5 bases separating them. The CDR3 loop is CASSPRSTGELFF. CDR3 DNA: TGTGCCAGCTCACCAAGGAGCACCGGGGAGCTGTTTTTT.

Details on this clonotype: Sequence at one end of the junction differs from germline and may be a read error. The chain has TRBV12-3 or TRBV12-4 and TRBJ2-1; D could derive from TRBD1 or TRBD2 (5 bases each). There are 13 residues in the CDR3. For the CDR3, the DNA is TGTGCCAGCAGTTTATGGGACCGTAGTGAGCAGTTCTTT. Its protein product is CASSLWDRSEQFF.